This T cell receptor (beta chain) was observed in a study of shared clonotypes between healthy human individuals. The CDR3 has 15 residues. The germline CDR1 and CDR2 sequences are SGDLS and YYNGEE. Trimming took off 0 bases at V and 2 bases at J, with 8 bases between the two ends. Naive-designated CD8 cells lacked CD45RO, were positively enriched for CCR7, and omitted terminally differentiated effector memory CD45RA+ cells. Donors were healthy HIV-negative adults without recently reported acute infections or vaccinations. The authors' processing: Filtering differed because ImmunoSEQ produced junction-only sequences that carried no quality scores. Libraries were prepared by immunoSEQ multiplex PCR; TCRdb keeps only in-frame clonotypes and omits some of them. The V and J calls and clone size are taken from that table; D and trimming were inferred from the DNA. Of about 870,000 clones in the sample, around 93% are singletons; the top ten hold more than 20%.

The study, taken as a whole, reports: Of the naive CD4 clonotypes, roughly 5% were shared across several donors.

A word on this clone: Its target is unknown.

Material for sequencing was naive CD8+ T cells sorted from blood. This chain links TRBV9 with TRBJ1-4; the D gene is possibly TRBD1 (6 bases). The source is a man aged 25-40 years in good health. The CDR3 DNA reads as TGTGCCAGCAGCGTAGAAGGGGGTACTAATGAAAAACTGTTTTTT. Translated, it gives CASSVEGGTNEKLFF.